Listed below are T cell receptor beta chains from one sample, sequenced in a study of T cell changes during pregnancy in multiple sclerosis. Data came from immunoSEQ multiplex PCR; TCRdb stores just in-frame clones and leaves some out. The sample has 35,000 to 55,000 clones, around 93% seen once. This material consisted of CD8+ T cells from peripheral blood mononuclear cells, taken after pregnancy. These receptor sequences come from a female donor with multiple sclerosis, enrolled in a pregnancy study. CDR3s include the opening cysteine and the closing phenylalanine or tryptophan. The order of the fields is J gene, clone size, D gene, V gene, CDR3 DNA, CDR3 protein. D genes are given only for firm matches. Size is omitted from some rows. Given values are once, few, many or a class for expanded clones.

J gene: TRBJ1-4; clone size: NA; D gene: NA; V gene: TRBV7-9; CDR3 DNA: TGTGCCAGCAGGACTGGTGGAGATGAAAAACTGTTTTTT; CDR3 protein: CASRTGGDEKLFF
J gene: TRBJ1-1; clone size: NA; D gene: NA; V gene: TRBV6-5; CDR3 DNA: TGTGCCAGCAGTTACTCGACTTTGTTCGGCAGTGCTGAAGCTTTCTTT; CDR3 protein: CASSYSTLFGSAEAFF
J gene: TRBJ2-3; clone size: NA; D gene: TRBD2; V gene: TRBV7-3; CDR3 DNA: TGTGCCAGCAGCCCCAGCCGGCGGGAGAAAGGGGATACGCAGTATTTT; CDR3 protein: CASSPSRREKGDTQYF
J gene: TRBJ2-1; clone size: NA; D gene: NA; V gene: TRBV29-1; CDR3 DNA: TGCACAAGCCAGGTCCGGGGTGAGCAGTTCTTC; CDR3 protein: CTSQVRGEQFF
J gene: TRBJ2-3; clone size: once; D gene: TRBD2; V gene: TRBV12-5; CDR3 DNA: TGTGCTAGTGGTTACGGGGGACTAGACCCAGATACGCAGTATTTT; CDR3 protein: CASGYGGLDPDTQYF
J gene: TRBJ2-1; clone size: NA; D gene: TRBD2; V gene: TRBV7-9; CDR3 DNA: TGTGCACTCCTCGGGGGGGTATACAATGAGCAGTTCTTC; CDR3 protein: CALLGGVYNEQFF
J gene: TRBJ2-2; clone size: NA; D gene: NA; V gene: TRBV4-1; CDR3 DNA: TGCGCCAGCAGCGATGGGCCCAGGGCCGGGGAGCTGTTTTTT; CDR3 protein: CASSDGPRAGELFF
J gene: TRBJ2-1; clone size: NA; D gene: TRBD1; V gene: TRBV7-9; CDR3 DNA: TGTGCCAGCAGCCCCGGGACAGGGTCCAACAATGAGCAGTTCTTC; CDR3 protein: CASSPGTGSNNEQFF
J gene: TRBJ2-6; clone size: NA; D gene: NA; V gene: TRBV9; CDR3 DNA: TGTGCCAGCAGCGTAGAGGCAGGGCCCTCTGGGGCCAACGTCCTGACTTTC; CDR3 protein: CASSVEAGPSGANVLTF
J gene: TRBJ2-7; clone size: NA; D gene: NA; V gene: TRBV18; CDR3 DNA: TGTGCCAGCTCACCCAGGGGGGCCTACGAGCAGTACTTC; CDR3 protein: CASSPRGAYEQYF
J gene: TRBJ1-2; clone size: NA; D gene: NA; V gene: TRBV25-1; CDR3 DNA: TGTGCCAGCAGTGAATTGCTAGCAGGGGATGGCTACACCTTC; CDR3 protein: CASSELLAGDGYTF
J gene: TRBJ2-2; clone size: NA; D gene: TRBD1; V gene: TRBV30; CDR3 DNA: TGTGCCTGGAGTAATTTGGGGACAGGGACAACCGGGGAGCTGTTTTTT; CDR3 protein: CAWSNLGTGTTGELFF
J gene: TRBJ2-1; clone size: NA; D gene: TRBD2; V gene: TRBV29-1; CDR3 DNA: TGCAGCGTTGAACGGGCGGGGGTTCGGTACAATGAGCAGTTCTTC; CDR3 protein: CSVERAGVRYNEQFF
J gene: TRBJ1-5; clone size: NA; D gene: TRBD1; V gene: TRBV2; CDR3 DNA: TGTGCCAGCAGTGAAGCGGACAGGGAGGTATTGGGCAATCAGCCCCAGCATTTT; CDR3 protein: CASSEADREVLGNQPQHF
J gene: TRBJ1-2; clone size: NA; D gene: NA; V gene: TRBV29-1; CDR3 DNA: TGCAGCGTTGACTATGCAGGGACTAATAGCTACACCTTC; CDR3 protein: CSVDYAGTNSYTF
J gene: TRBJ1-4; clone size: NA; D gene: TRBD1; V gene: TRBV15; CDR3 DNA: TGTGCCACCAGCAGAGAGAACGGACAGGGTTATGAAAAACTGTTTTTT; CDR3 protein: CATSRENGQGYEKLFF
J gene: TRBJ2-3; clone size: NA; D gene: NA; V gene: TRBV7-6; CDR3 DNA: TGTGCCAGCAGCTCAGAGGGCACAGATACGCAGTATTTT; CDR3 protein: CASSSEGTDTQYF
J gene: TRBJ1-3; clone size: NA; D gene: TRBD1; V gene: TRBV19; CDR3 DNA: TGTGCCAGTGCCTGGACAGGGCAAGCTGGAAACACCATATATTTT; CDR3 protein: CASAWTGQAGNTIYF
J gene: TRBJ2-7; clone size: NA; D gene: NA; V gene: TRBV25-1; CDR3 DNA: TGTGCCAGCAGTGAAGCGACAGCCAGTACCTACGAGCAGTACTTC; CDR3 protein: CASSEATASTYEQYF
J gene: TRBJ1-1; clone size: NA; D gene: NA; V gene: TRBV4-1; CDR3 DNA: TGCGCCAGCAGCTCCGGAGGGCAGAACACTGAAGCTTTCTTT; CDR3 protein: CASSSGGQNTEAFF
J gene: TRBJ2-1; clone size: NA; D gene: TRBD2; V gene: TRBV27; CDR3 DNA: TGTGCCAGCAGTTTAATCGGCGGGAGGGCCAATGAGCAGTTCTTC; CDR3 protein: CASSLIGGRANEQFF
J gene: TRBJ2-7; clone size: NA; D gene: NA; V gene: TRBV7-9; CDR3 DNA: TGTGCCAGCAGCGCCGTTAGTGGGGTCCCGCGGGGAGCCTACGAGCAGTACTTC; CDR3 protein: CASSAVSGVPRGAYEQYF
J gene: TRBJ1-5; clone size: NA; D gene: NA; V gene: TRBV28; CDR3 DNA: TGTGCCAGCAGTTTAGAACGGAATCAGCCCCAGCATTTT; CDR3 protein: CASSLERNQPQHF
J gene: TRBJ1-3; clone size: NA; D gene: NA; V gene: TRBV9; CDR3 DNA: TGTGCCAGCAGCCAACAAGGGGTGGGGGGAAACACCATATATTTT; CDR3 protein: CASSQQGVGGNTIYF
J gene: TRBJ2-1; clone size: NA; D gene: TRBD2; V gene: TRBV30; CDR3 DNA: TGTGCCTGGAGTGGCATAACTAGCGGGTCTCATGAGCAGTTCTTC; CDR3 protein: CAWSGITSGSHEQFF
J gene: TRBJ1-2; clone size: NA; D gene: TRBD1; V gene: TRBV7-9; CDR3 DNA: TGTGCCAGCAGCGGGGAGACAGGGCAGCACTATGGCTACACCTTC; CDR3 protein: CASSGETGQHYGYTF
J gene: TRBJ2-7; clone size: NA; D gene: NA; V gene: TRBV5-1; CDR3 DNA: TGCGCCAGCAGCAAGGGGACATGGAACGAGCAGTACTTC; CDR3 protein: CASSKGTWNEQYF